The rows below give T cell receptor beta chains drawn from one sample of a study of shared clonotypes between healthy human individuals. Using immunoSEQ multiplex PCR, the repertoire was profiled, and TCRdb retains in-frame clones only, with some absent. The sample lists 600,000 to 750,000 clones; about two thirds were seen once. The specimen was memory CD4+ T cells sorted from blood. These receptors were collected from a woman aged 25 to 45 in good health. Both conserved end residues are part of each CDR3. Clone size is not always given. Where it is, it says once, few, many or a class for expanded clones.

TRBJ2-7 TRBV5-1 few CASSSGTGYSYEQYF
TRBJ2-7 TRBV15 . CATSEIRDSSYEQYF
. TRBV4-2 . CASSQVDESYEQYF
TRBJ1-2 TRBV28 few CASSRQDYGYTF
TRBJ2-1 TRBV30 . CAWSGGHHNEQFF
TRBJ2-7 TRBV5-6 . CASSLVSGSSYEQYF
TRBJ1-5 TRBV18 . CASSPAQGGGNQPQHF
TRBJ2-1 TRBV2 . CASILAGVNEQFF
TRBJ1-2 TRBV7-9 . CASSLAGRGRAYGYTF
TRBJ2-5 TRBV6-6 . CASSSRGLQETQYF
TRBJ2-2 TRBV29-1 . CSVFGIANTGELFF
TRBJ1-5 TRBV6-4 . CASSLQPQHF
TRBJ1-2 TRBV18 . CASSRSQGEGYGYTF
TRBJ2-5 TRBV5-4 . CASSSAGGETQYF
TRBJ2-1 TRBV19 . CASTPGWGLYNEQFF
TRBJ2-1 TRBV11-2 . CASSLFSGRFYNEQFF
TRBJ2-3 TRBV7-2 . CASQRETTDTQYF
TRBJ1-5 TRBV19 . CASSIAGGNQPQHF
TRBJ1-2 TRBV6-5 . CASSYSTVVGYTF
TRBJ2-7 TRBV11-2 . CATAGSGSYEQYF
TRBJ2-7 TRBV28 once CASRSQGGGYEQYF
. TRBV6-5 once CASSSYTGFEQYF
TRBJ2-3 TRBV29-1 . CSVASLRTDTQYF
TRBJ2-1 TRBV11-3 few CASSLETSGEYEQFF
TRBJ2-7 TRBV7-2 . CASSRTLGGAQYF
TRBJ2-3 TRBV4-2 many CASSQQGVEDTQYF
TRBJ2-7 TRBV9 . CASNPRWEDEYEQYF
TRBJ2-3 TRBV11-2 . CASSFTAGEVLYTQYF
TRBJ2-1 TRBV9 once CASSVGQGLYNEQFF
TRBJ2-3 TRBV5-1 . CASSLARVTNTDTQYF
TRBJ2-4 TRBV5-1 . CASSFGVTSGRLIAKNIQYF
TRBJ2-4 TRBV11-1 once CASSSGTSGRTKNIQYF
TRBJ1-5 TRBV5-1 few CASSFWDPKNQPQHF
TRBJ2-1 TRBV27 . CATARERYNEQFF
TRBJ2-7 TRBV27 few CASSLRAARGEQYF
TRBJ2-4 TRBV11-3 . CASSSRLAKNIQYF
TRBJ1-2 TRBV5-1 . CASSLEAGHNYGYTF
TRBJ1-1 TRBV27 . CASRGQDTEAFF
TRBJ2-2 TRBV27 . CASSIKGGVGTGELFF
. TRBV2 . CASSESSGLGISYEQYF